These 7 T cell receptor beta chains were sequenced from one sample in a study of CD8 T cells in Susac syndrome. RNA totalling roughly 0.45 to 1 ug underwent reverse transcription with random hexamers. TCRdb re-analysed the immunoSEQ multiplex PCR reads in MiXCR, keeping a single row per CDR3 protein. There are about 150,000 distinct CDR3 sequences in the sample; around 96% occur only once, and 0.16% lies in the top ten. The sequenced sample was CD4+ T cells from PBMCs. The receptor source for this set is a human donor with Susac syndrome.

The V gene is TRBV3-1, the J gene TRBJ2-1, with D possibly called TRBD1 or TRBD2 (5 bases each). V was clipped by 1 base and J by 9 bases, with 7 bases between them. This CDR3 region has 12 residues. CDR1 LGHDT and CDR2 YNNKEL come from the germline V gene (reference sequence). The CDR3 sequence is CASSQAGGEQFF. CDR3 DNA: TGTGCCAGCAGCCAAGCTGGGGGTGAGCAGTTCTTC.

The V call is TRBV24-1, the J call TRBJ2-4, with 9 bases that match TRBD2. The CDR3 is made up of 18 amino acids. The germline V gene encodes CDR1 KGHDR and CDR2 SFDVKD. The ends lost 9 bases at V and 0 bases at J; junction bases unmatched: 14. The CDR3 sequence: CATPLAGRRLLAKNIQYF. The CDR3 coding sequence is TGTGCCACCCCCCTAGCGGGGAGACGACTCCTAGCCAAAAACATTCAGTACTTC.

V usage is TRBV7-9 and J usage is TRBJ2-3, with TRBD2 matching over 7 bases. Trimming cost V 6 bases and J 5 bases; bases outside gene matches: 5. Germline V CDR1 and CDR2: SEHNR, FQNEAQ (reference sequence). This CDR3 is built from 13 residues. Here the CDR3 DNA reads TGTGCCAGCAGTCGGGGACTATTAGATACGCAGTATTTT. It encodes CASSRGLLDTQYF.

CDR3 residues: CASRKGTGFSGANVLTF. Here the CDR3 DNA reads TGTGCCAGCAGAAAAGGGACAGGATTCTCTGGGGCCAACGTCCTGACTTTC. The chain joins TRBV12-3 or TRBV12-4 to TRBJ2-6; TRBD1 agrees at 8 bases. V shed 6 bases, J shed 0 bases, and the junction held 7 bases outside the gene matches. The CDR3 totals 17 residues.

The V gene is TRBV3-1, the J gene TRBJ1-6; possibly TRBD1 for D (6 bases). CDR1 and CDR2 (germline): LGHDT, YNNKEL (reference sequence). V was trimmed by 3 bases and J by 10 bases, leaving 16 bases between them. This CDR3 region has 15 residues. Here the CDR3 reads CASSQSTRDTSPLHF. CDR3 DNA sequence: TGTGCCAGCAGCCAGTCGACGAGGGACACCTCACCCCTCCACTTT.

In its sample, this clonotype was seen once. The rearrangement links TRBV5-1 to TRBJ1-3, with no clear D. The germline V and J ends were trimmed by 0 bases and 4 bases, with 11 bases remaining between them. This CDR3 region has 15 residues. Germline V gene data show CDR1 as SGHRS and CDR2 as YFSETQ. The CDR3 nucleotides are TGCGCCAGCAGCTTGGACGGATTATCCGGAAACACCATATATTTT. Its protein is CASSLDGLSGNTIYF. The full variable domain, its missing parts supplied by reference TRBV5-1 and TRBJ1-3, is KAGVTQTPRYLIKTRGQQVTLSCSPISGHRSVSWYQQTPGQGLQFLFEYFSETQRNKGNFPGRFSGRQFSNSRSEMNVSTLELGDSALYLCASSLDGLSGNTIYFGEGSWLTVV.

The chain is built from TRBV19 and TRBJ1-2, with no clear D. Germline lookup yields CDR1 LNHDA and CDR2 SQIVND (reference sequence). There are 12 residues in the CDR3. V was pared by 4 bases and J by 7 bases, with 10 bases between. CDR3: CASSNPTGGYTF. For the CDR3, the DNA is TGTGCCAGTAGTAATCCCACGGGTGGCTACACCTTC.